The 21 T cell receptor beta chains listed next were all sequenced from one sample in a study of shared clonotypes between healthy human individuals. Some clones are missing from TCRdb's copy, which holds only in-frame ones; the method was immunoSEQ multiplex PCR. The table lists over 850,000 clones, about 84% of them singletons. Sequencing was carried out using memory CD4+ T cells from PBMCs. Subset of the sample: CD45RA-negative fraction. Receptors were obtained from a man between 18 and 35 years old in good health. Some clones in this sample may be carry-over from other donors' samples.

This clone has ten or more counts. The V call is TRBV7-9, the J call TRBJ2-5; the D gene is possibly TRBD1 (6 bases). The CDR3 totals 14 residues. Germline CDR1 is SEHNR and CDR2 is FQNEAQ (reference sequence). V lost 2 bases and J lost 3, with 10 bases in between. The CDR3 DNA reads TGTGCCAGCAGCTTAAGGGCAGGGGAAGAGACCCAGTACTTC. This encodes CASSLRAGEETQYF. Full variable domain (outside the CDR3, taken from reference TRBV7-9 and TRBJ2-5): DTGVSQNPRHKITKRGQNVTFRCDPISEHNRLYWYRQTLGQGPEFLTYFQNEAQLEKSRLLSDRFSAERPKGSFSTLEIQRTEQGDSAMYLCASSLRAGEETQYFGPGTRLLVL.

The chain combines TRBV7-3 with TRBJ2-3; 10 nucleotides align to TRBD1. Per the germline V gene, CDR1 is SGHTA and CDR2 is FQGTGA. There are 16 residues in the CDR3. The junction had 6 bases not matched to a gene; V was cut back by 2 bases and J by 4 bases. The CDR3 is CASSLSAGTGADTQYF. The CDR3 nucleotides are TGTGCCAGCAGCTTATCCGCCGGGACAGGGGCAGATACGCAGTATTTT.

CDR3 region: CASSQPKGRTEVQETQYF. The DNA for the CDR3 is TGCGCCAGCAGCCAACCTAAAGGGAGGACAGAGGTTCAAGAGACCCAGTACTTC. The J gene is TRBJ2-5, the V gene TRBV4-1; either TRBD1 or TRBD2 may supply D (6 bases each). The CDR3 contains 18 residues. Trimming left V 2 bases short and J 2 bases short, with 21 bases between. Per germline, CDR1 MGHRA and CDR2 YSYEKL.

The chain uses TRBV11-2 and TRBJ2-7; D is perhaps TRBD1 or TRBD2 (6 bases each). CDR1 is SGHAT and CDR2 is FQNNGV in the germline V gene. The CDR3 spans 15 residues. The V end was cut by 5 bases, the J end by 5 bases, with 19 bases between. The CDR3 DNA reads TGTGCCAGCAGCGCATATAGGGGGGCGGTGAACGAGCAGTACTTC. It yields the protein CASSAYRGAVNEQYF.

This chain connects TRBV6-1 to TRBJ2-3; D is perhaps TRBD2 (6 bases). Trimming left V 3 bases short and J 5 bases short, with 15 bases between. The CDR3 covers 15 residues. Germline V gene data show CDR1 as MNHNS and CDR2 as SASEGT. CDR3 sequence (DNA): TGTGCCAGCAGTGAGGGGGGTGCAGTAAGAGATACGCAGTATTTT. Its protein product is CASSEGGAVRDTQYF.

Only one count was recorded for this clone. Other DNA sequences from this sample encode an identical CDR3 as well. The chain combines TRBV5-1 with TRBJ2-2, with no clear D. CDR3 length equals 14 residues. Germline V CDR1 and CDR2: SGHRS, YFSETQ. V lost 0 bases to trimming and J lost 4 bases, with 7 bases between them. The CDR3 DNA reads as TGCGCCAGCAGCTTGGGGTCGGTCACCGGGGAGCTGTTTTTT. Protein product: CASSLGSVTGELFF.

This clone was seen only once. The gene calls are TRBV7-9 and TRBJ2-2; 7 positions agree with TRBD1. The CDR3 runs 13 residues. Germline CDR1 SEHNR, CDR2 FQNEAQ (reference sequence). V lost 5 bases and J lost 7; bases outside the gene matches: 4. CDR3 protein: CASSGQDNGELFF. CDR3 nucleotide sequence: TGTGCCAGCAGCGGACAGGATAACGGGGAGCTGTTTTTT.

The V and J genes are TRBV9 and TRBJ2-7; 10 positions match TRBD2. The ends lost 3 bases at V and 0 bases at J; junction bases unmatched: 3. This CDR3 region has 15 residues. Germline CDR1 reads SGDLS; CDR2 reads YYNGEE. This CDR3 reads CASSESSGSSYEQYF. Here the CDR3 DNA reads TGTGCCAGCAGCGAATCTAGCGGGAGCTCCTACGAGCAGTACTTC.

CDR3 region: CATSRQGDTQYF. The CDR3 DNA reads TGTGCCACCAGCAGGCAGGGAGATACGCAGTATTTT. This rearrangement joins TRBV15 to TRBJ2-3; D is possibly TRBD1 (5 bases). CDR3 length equals 12 residues. In germline, CDR1 is LNHNV, CDR2 YYDKDF (reference sequence). Trimming pared 3 bases from V and 5 bases from J, leaving 6 bases between.

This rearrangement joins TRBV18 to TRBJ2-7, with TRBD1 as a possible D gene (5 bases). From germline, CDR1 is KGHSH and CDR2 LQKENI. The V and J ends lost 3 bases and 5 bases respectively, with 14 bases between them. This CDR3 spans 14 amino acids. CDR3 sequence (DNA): TGTGCCAGCTCACCGGCAGGGCGCAGGAACGAGCAGTACTTC. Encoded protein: CASSPAGRRNEQYF.

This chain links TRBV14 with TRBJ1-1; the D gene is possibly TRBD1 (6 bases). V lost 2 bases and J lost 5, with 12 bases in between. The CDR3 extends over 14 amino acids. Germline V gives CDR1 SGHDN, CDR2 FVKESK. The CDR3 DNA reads TGTGCCAGCAGCCAACAGGGCCAGGGGACTGAAGCTTTCTTT. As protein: CASSQQGQGTEAFF.

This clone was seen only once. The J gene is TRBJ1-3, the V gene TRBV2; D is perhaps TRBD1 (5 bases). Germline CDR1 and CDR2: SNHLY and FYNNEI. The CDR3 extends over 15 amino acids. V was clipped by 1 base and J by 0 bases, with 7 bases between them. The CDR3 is CASSEGQRSGNTIYF. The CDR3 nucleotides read TGTGCCAGCAGTGAAGGACAGCGCTCTGGAAACACCATATATTTT.

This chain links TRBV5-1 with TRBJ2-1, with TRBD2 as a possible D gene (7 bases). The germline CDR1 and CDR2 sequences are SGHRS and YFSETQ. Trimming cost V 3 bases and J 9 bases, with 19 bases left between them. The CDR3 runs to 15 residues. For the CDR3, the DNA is TGCGCCAGCAGCTGGGGGCTTTTGGGGAGGGGTGAGCAGTTCTTC. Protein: CASSWGLLGRGEQFF.

The CDR3 nucleotides read TGTGCCAGCAGTGAATTGTCGAGGGGGAGGTACCACGAGCAGTACTTC. Amino acids: CASSELSRGRYHEQYF. The gene calls are TRBV25-1 and TRBJ2-7; D could derive from TRBD1 or TRBD2 (6 bases each). Trimming stripped 1 base from V and 5 bases from J, with 18 bases between. The CDR3 extends over 16 amino acids. CDR1 is MGHDK, CDR2 SYGVNS, per germline.

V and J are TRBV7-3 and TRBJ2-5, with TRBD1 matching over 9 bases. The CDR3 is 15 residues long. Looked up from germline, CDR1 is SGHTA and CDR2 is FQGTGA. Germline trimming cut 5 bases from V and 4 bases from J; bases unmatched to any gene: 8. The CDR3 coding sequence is TGTGCCAGCAGCGTACAGGGGGCCCCCAGAGAGACCCAGTACTTC. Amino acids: CASSVQGAPRETQYF.

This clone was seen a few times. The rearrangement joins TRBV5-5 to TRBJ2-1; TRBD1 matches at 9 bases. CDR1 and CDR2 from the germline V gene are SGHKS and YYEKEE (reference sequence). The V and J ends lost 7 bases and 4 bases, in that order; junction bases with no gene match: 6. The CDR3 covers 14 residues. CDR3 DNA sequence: TGTGCCAGCCTTTCGACAGGGGGTTACAATGAGCAGTTCTTC. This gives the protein CASLSTGGYNEQFF.

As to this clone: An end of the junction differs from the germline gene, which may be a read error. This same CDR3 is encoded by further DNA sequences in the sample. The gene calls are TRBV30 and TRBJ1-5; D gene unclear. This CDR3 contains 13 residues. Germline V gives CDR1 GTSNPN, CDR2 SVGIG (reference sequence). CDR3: CAWSGTGNQPQHF. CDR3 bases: TGTGCCTGGAGTGGGACGGGGAATCAGCCCCAACATTTT.

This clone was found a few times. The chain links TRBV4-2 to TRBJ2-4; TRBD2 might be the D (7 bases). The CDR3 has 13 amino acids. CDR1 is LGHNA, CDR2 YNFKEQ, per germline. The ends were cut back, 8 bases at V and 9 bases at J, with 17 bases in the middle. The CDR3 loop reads CASQGPSGGIQYF. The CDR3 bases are TGTGCCAGCCAGGGGCCCTCGGGGGGCATTCAGTACTTC.

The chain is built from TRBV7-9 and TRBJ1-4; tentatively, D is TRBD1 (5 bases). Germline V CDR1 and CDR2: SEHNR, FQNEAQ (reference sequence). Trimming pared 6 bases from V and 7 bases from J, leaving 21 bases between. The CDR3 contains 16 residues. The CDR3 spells CASSSSDSQGGEKLFF. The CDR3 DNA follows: TGTGCCAGCAGTTCCTCTGACAGCCAAGGTGGTGAAAAACTGTTTTTT.

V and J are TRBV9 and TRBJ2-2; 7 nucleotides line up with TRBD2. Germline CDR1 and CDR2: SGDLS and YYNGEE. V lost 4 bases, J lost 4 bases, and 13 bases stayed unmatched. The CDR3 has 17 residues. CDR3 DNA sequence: TGTGCCAGCAGCCCACGAGCGGCGGGAGTATCCACCGGGGAGCTGTTTTTT. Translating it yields CASSPRAAGVSTGELFF.

CDR3 in amino acids: CASSFPPGTFWHF. The CDR3 DNA follows: TGTGCCAGCAGTTTCCCCCCAGGGACGTTTTGGCATTTT. This chain connects TRBV27 to TRBJ1-5; TRBD1 is a possible D gene (5 bases). The CDR3 consists of 13 residues. The V end was cut by 3 bases, the J end by 15 bases, with 18 bases between. Per the germline V gene, CDR1 is MNHEY and CDR2 is SMNVEV (reference sequence).